A single sample gave rise to the 7 T cell receptor beta chains below, sequenced in a study of T cell responses to AZD1222 COVID-19 vaccine. Data came from immunoSEQ multiplex PCR; TCRdb stores just in-frame clones and leaves some out. Of roughly 96,000 clones in the sample, approximately 87% are singletons; the top ten hold 9% to 14%. The material was peripheral blood, obtained 28 days after the second AZD1222 dose. Receptors originate from an adult who received the AZD1222 COVID-19 vaccine.

The V call is TRBV25-1, the J call TRBJ1-2; 9 bases line up with TRBD1. The germline CDR1 and CDR2 sequences are MGHDK and SYGVNS. The CDR3 extends over 14 amino acids. The junction had 4 bases not matched to a gene; V was cut back by 5 bases and J by 3 bases. CDR3 amino acids: CASSPWTGDYGYTF. In DNA, the CDR3 is TGTGCCAGCAGTCCTTGGACAGGGGACTATGGCTACACCTTC.

Here the CDR3 reads CASSFTRGWMELFF. For the CDR3, the DNA is TGTGCCAGCAGTTTTACGAGGGGCTGGATGGAACTGTTTTTT. V and J are TRBV6-2 or TRBV6-3 and TRBJ1-4, with D perhaps matching TRBD1 (5 bases). Trimming removed 4 bases from V and 12 bases from J, with 18 bases in between. The CDR3 has 14 amino acids. Germline V lookup: CDR1 MNHEY, CDR2 SVGEGT.

The CDR3 here is CASSRTTTNEKLFF. DNA of the CDR3: TGTGCCAGCAGCAGGACAACAACTAATGAAAAACTGTTTTTT. The chain is built from TRBV11-2 and TRBJ1-4; weak D call: TRBD1 (5 bases). The germline CDR1 and CDR2 sequences are SGHAT and FQNNGV. V lost 5 bases to trimming and J lost 0 bases, with 7 bases between them. The CDR3 totals 14 residues. The full variable domain, its missing parts supplied by reference TRBV11-2 and TRBJ1-4, is EAGVAQSPRYKIIEKRQSVAFWCNPISGHATLYWYQQILGQGPKLLIQFQNNGVVDDSQLPKDRFSAERLKGVDSTLKIQPAKLEDSAVYLCASSRTTTNEKLFFGSGTQLSVL.

The V call is TRBV19, the J call TRBJ2-2; 8 bases are a match to TRBD2. Per the germline V gene, CDR1 is LNHDA and CDR2 is SQIVND (reference sequence). With 3 bases clipped from V and 5 bases from J, the junction kept 5 bases outside the gene matches. This CDR3 spans 15 amino acids. This CDR3 is CASSIGGARTGELFF. The CDR3 nucleotides are TGTGCCAGTAGTATCGGGGGGGCGAGGACCGGGGAGCTGTTTTTT.

This clone was found once. The rearrangement links TRBV5-8 to TRBJ1-2; D gene ambiguous. The CDR3 is made up of 12 amino acids. The V end lost 3 bases, the J end lost 7 bases, and 10 bases lay between the germline ends. Germline assignment: CDR1 SGHTS and CDR2 YDEGEE. CDR3 DNA: TGTGCCAGCAGCTCCCGACCTCTTGGCTACACCTTC. Protein sequence: CASSSRPLGYTF.

The rearrangement uses TRBV5-1 and TRBJ1-4, with 7 positions matching TRBD1. V dropped 4 bases and J dropped 4; count of bases not matched to a gene: 10. Germline assignment: CDR1 SGHRS and CDR2 YFSETQ. There are 16 residues in the CDR3. CDR3 residues: CASSRTGWRGNEKLFF. CDR3 bases: TGCGCCAGCAGCCGGACAGGTTGGAGGGGTAATGAAAAACTGTTTTTT. Combining the CDR3 with reference TRBV5-1 and TRBJ1-4 gives the whole variable domain KAGVTQTPRYLIKTRGQQVTLSCSPISGHRSVSWYQQTPGQGLQFLFEYFSETQRNKGNFPGRFSGRQFSNSRSEMNVSTLELGDSALYLCASSRTGWRGNEKLFFGSGTQLSVL.

This chain joins TRBV18 and TRBJ1-6; no reliable D call. This CDR3 region has 12 residues. V gave up 3 bases and J gave up 10 bases, with 7 bases separating them. The V gene's germline CDR1 is KGHSH and CDR2 LQKENI. Written as DNA, the CDR3 is TGTGCCAGCTCACCCGGGGAGTCACCCCTCCACTTT. Its protein product is CASSPGESPLHF.